This T cell receptor (beta chain) was observed in a study of OX40 agonist ivuxolimab in advanced cancers. Here immunoSEQ multiplex PCR was the method, and the copy in TCRdb shows in-frame clones only, minus some. The data show about 16,000 clones, around nine tenths seen once. The CDR3 runs to 14 residues. V lost 3 bases and J lost 1, with 6 bases in between. The germline CDR1 and CDR2 sequences are LNHDA and SQIVND (reference sequence). This receptor was taken from an adult with an advanced solid tumor such as melanoma, head and neck, liver or kidney cancer. This chain joins TRBV19 and TRBJ2-2; no clear D. The input for sequencing was CD4+ or CD8+ T cells sorted from blood, taken in a trial of the OX40 agonist ivuxolimab. The chain's CDR3 is CASSIGQNTGELFF. The DNA of the CDR3 is TGTGCCAGTAGTATTGGGCAGAACACCGGGGAGCTGTTTTTT.